These T cell receptor beta chains were read from a single sample in a study of blood T cells in healthy people across ages. MiXCR was run by TCRdb on the 5' RACE reads, yielding one entry per CDR3 protein. This sample has fewer than 1.5 million distinct CDR3 sequences, with approximately 38% found just once. Material: blood. Every receptor here comes from a woman aged 18-29 years in good health. The CDR3 runs from the conserved cysteine through the conserved F or W. Fields, in order: CDR3 length, J gene, D gene, clone size, V gene, CDR3 protein, CDR3 DNA. The D gene is left open where the match is weak. Clone size, where shown, is once, few, many, or a class for clones that have expanded.

len: 13; j_gene: TRBJ1-2; d_gene: -; abundance: -; v_gene: TRBV7-2; CDR3aa: CASSVGPAGGYTF; CDR3nt: TGTGCCAGCAGCGTAGGCCCGGCCGGAGGCTACACCTTC
len: 13; j_gene: TRBJ2-7; d_gene: -; abundance: -; v_gene: TRBV5-1; CDR3aa: CASSLVPIYEQYF; CDR3nt: TGCGCCAGCAGCTTGGTCCCGATCTACGAGCAGTACTTC
len: 12; j_gene: TRBJ2-5; d_gene: -; abundance: few; v_gene: TRBV10-3; CDR3aa: CAISDGKETQYF; CDR3nt: TGTGCCATCAGTGACGGGAAAGAGACCCAGTACTTC
len: 15; j_gene: TRBJ2-7; d_gene: TRBD1; abundance: -; v_gene: TRBV20-1; CDR3aa: CSATRTGTGGLEQYF; CDR3nt: TGCAGTGCTACCAGGACCGGGACAGGGGGACTCGAGCAGTACTTC
len: 16; j_gene: TRBJ2-2; d_gene: TRBD2; abundance: -; v_gene: TRBV2; CDR3aa: CASTRLAGGLGGELFF; CDR3nt: TGTGCCAGCACCCGACTAGCGGGGGGGCTAGGCGGGGAGCTGTTTTTT
len: 15; j_gene: TRBJ1-1; d_gene: TRBD1; abundance: -; v_gene: TRBV12-3/TRBV12-4; CDR3aa: CASSSYNRGRSEAFF; CDR3nt: TGTGCCAGCAGTTCCTACAACAGGGGGCGAAGTGAAGCTTTCTTT
len: 17; j_gene: TRBJ2-1; d_gene: TRBD2; abundance: -; v_gene: TRBV5-1; CDR3aa: CASSSEMRGALYNEQFF; CDR3nt: TGCGCCAGCAGCTCGGAAATGCGGGGGGCCCTCTACAATGAGCAGTTCTTC
len: 14; j_gene: TRBJ1-5; d_gene: TRBD1; abundance: -; v_gene: TRBV6-1; CDR3aa: CASTKDRVNQPQHF; CDR3nt: TGTGCCAGCACTAAGGACAGGGTCAATCAGCCCCAGCATTTT
len: 14; j_gene: TRBJ1-2; d_gene: -; abundance: -; v_gene: TRBV7-6; CDR3aa: CASSLDAQGDGYTF; CDR3nt: TGTGCCAGCAGCTTAGACGCTCAGGGTGATGGCTACACCTTC
len: 13; j_gene: TRBJ2-1; d_gene: -; abundance: -; v_gene: TRBV28; CDR3aa: CASTPGQQETQFF; CDR3nt: TGTGCCAGTACCCCGGGACAACAAGAGACCCAGTTCTTC
len: 15; j_gene: TRBJ2-1; d_gene: -; abundance: -; v_gene: TRBV5-1; CDR3aa: CASSRISGAYNEQFF; CDR3nt: TGCGCCAGCAGCCGCATTAGCGGAGCCTACAATGAGCAGTTCTTC
len: 13; j_gene: TRBJ2-5; d_gene: -; abundance: -; v_gene: TRBV3-1; CDR3aa: CASRHGASETQYF; CDR3nt: TGTGCCAGCAGACATGGGGCATCAGAGACCCAGTACTTC
len: 16; j_gene: TRBJ2-6; d_gene: -; abundance: -; v_gene: TRBV20-1; CDR3aa: CSAAGGGGSGANVLTF; CDR3nt: TGCAGTGCCGCAGGGGGGGGTGGCTCTGGGGCCAACGTCCTGACTTTC
len: 14; j_gene: TRBJ2-3; d_gene: TRBD1; abundance: -; v_gene: TRBV6-1; CDR3aa: CASRADRAADTQYF; CDR3nt: TGTGCCAGCAGAGCGGACAGGGCGGCAGATACGCAGTATTTT
len: 17; j_gene: TRBJ2-7; d_gene: -; abundance: -; v_gene: TRBV7-2; CDR3aa: CASSLALRTFPYNEQYF; CDR3nt: TGTGCCAGCAGCTTGGCTCTAAGGACTTTCCCCTACAATGAGCAGTACTTC
len: 14; j_gene: TRBJ2-7; d_gene: TRBD1; abundance: -; v_gene: TRBV6-6; CDR3aa: CASRGETGGFEQYF; CDR3nt: TGTGCCAGCAGGGGTGAGACAGGGGGCTTCGAGCAGTACTTC
len: 12; j_gene: TRBJ2-1; d_gene: TRBD2; abundance: -; v_gene: TRBV27; CDR3aa: CASIASGNEQFF; CDR3nt: TGTGCCAGCATAGCTAGCGGGAATGAGCAGTTCTTC
len: 15; j_gene: TRBJ2-7; d_gene: -; abundance: -; v_gene: TRBV18; CDR3aa: CASSPGKGVYNEQYF; CDR3nt: TGTGCCAGCTCCCCAGGGAAAGGGGTTTACAATGAGCAGTACTTC
len: 15; j_gene: TRBJ2-3; d_gene: -; abundance: few; v_gene: TRBV5-1; CDR3aa: CASSLVARYTDTQYF; CDR3nt: TGCGCCAGCAGCTTGGTGGCCCGATACACAGATACGCAGTATTTT
len: 14; j_gene: TRBJ2-7; d_gene: -; abundance: few; v_gene: TRBV3-1; CDR3aa: CASSQDLGEYEQYF; CDR3nt: TGTGCCAGCAGCCAAGACCTGGGGGAGTACGAGCAGTACTTC
len: 15; j_gene: TRBJ2-5; d_gene: TRBD2; abundance: few; v_gene: TRBV27; CDR3aa: CASSLRASGNNEQYF; CDR3nt: TGTGCCAGCAGTTTAAGGGCTAGCGGGAACAATGAGCAGTACTTC
len: 17; j_gene: TRBJ2-3; d_gene: TRBD1; abundance: many; v_gene: TRBV6-5; CDR3aa: CASSFHVKTGNKDTQYF; CDR3nt: TGTGCCAGCAGTTTCCACGTAAAGACAGGGAATAAGGATACGCAGTATTTT
len: 14; j_gene: TRBJ1-5; d_gene: -; abundance: -; v_gene: TRBV20-1; CDR3aa: CSARGESRNQPQHF; CDR3nt: TGCAGTGCTAGAGGGGAATCTAGGAATCAGCCCCAGCATTTT
len: 17; j_gene: TRBJ2-2; d_gene: -; abundance: -; v_gene: TRBV15; CDR3aa: CATSRDWGTVNTGELFF; CDR3nt: TGTGCCACCAGCAGAGATTGGGGGACGGTTAACACCGGGGAGCTGTTTTTT
len: 17; j_gene: TRBJ2-1; d_gene: TRBD2; abundance: -; v_gene: TRBV20-1; CDR3aa: CSARDAQAGGFYNEQFF; CDR3nt: TGCAGTGCTAGAGATGCTCAAGCGGGAGGGTTCTACAATGAGCAGTTCTTC
len: 14; j_gene: TRBJ2-7; d_gene: -; abundance: -; v_gene: TRBV27; CDR3aa: CASARRANSYEQYF; CDR3nt: TGTGCCAGCGCCCGTCGGGCCAACTCCTACGAGCAGTACTTC
len: 14; j_gene: TRBJ1-5; d_gene: -; abundance: few; v_gene: TRBV20-1; CDR3aa: CSARDRGEVEPQHF; CDR3nt: TGCAGTGCTAGAGATCGGGGAGAGGTCGAGCCCCAGCATTTT
len: 14; j_gene: TRBJ1-5; d_gene: -; abundance: -; v_gene: TRBV19; CDR3aa: CASKVSATNQPQHF; CDR3nt: TGTGCCAGTAAGGTCAGCGCCACGAATCAGCCCCAGCATTTT
len: 16; j_gene: TRBJ1-4; d_gene: -; abundance: -; v_gene: TRBV7-9; CDR3aa: CASSRPLGQIGEKLFF; CDR3nt: TGTGCCAGCAGCCGCCCCCTCGGACAAATTGGGGAAAAACTGTTTTTT
len: 12; j_gene: TRBJ2-1; d_gene: -; abundance: -; v_gene: TRBV6-5; CDR3aa: CASRYTDNEQFF; CDR3nt: TGTGCCAGCAGATACACGGACAATGAGCAGTTCTTC
len: 14; j_gene: TRBJ2-7; d_gene: -; abundance: -; v_gene: TRBV7-9; CDR3aa: CASSLEGEAYEQYF; CDR3nt: TGTGCCAGCAGCTTAGAGGGCGAGGCCTACGAGCAGTACTTC
len: 13; j_gene: TRBJ2-5; d_gene: TRBD1; abundance: few; v_gene: TRBV7-2; CDR3aa: CASSSDRGKTQYF; CDR3nt: TGTGCCAGCAGCTCAGACAGGGGCAAGACCCAGTACTTC
len: 14; j_gene: TRBJ2-6; d_gene: -; abundance: few; v_gene: TRBV20-1; CDR3aa: CSSFGGSGANVLTF; CDR3nt: TGCAGTTCCTTCGGTGGGTCTGGGGCCAACGTCCTGACTTTC
len: 15; j_gene: TRBJ2-3; d_gene: TRBD1; abundance: -; v_gene: TRBV11-2; CDR3aa: CASSWGQGSTDTQYF; CDR3nt: TGTGCCAGCAGCTGGGGACAGGGCAGCACAGATACGCAGTATTTT
len: 15; j_gene: TRBJ2-1; d_gene: TRBD2; abundance: -; v_gene: TRBV3-1; CDR3aa: CASSQETGGPHEQFF; CDR3nt: TGTGCCAGCAGCCAAGAGACGGGGGGGCCTCATGAGCAGTTCTTC
len: 12; j_gene: TRBJ2-1; d_gene: -; abundance: few; v_gene: TRBV20-1; CDR3aa: CSAPKGLGEQFF; CDR3nt: TGCAGTGCACCAAAGGGATTAGGTGAGCAGTTCTTC
len: 16; j_gene: TRBJ2-7; d_gene: -; abundance: few; v_gene: TRBV15; CDR3aa: CATSMDGSRSSYEQYF; CDR3nt: TGTGCCACCAGCATGGATGGCAGCAGGAGCTCCTACGAGCAGTACTTC
len: 14; j_gene: TRBJ2-1; d_gene: -; abundance: -; v_gene: TRBV12-3/TRBV12-4; CDR3aa: CASSLGTHYSEQFF; CDR3nt: TGTGCCAGCAGTTTAGGGACCCATTACAGTGAGCAGTTCTTC
len: 14; j_gene: TRBJ1-6; d_gene: -; abundance: -; v_gene: TRBV5-1; CDR3aa: CASSLDTGPSALHF; CDR3nt: TGCGCCAGCAGCTTGGATACAGGCCCCTCGGCCCTCCACTTT
len: 13; j_gene: TRBJ2-7; d_gene: -; abundance: -; v_gene: TRBV29-1; CDR3aa: CSVAGKGFNEQYF; CDR3nt: TGCAGCGTCGCAGGAAAGGGTTTCAACGAGCAGTACTTC
len: 15; j_gene: TRBJ2-1; d_gene: -; abundance: -; v_gene: TRBV6-6; CDR3aa: CASSSYLAALGEQFF; CDR3nt: TGTGCCAGCAGTTCGTATTTGGCCGCCTTAGGTGAGCAGTTCTTC
len: 13; j_gene: TRBJ2-3; d_gene: -; abundance: few; v_gene: TRBV6-6; CDR3aa: CATTESGSDTQYF; CDR3nt: TGTGCCACCACCGAGTCGGGGTCAGATACGCAGTATTTT